A single sample gave rise to the 14 T cell receptor beta chains below, sequenced in a study of blood T cells in healthy people across ages. Through a sample-barcoded 5' primer and a J-beta primer mix, a second PCR was run for roughly 6 to 11 cycles. TCRdb used MiXCR to reprocess the 5' RACE reads, holding one entry per CDR3 protein. The sample shows hundreds of thousands of distinct CDR3 sequences, around 68% of them seen only once. Sequencing was done on a sample of blood. Source of these receptors: a man aged 25 to 40 in good health.

This clonotype has more than one count but fewer than ten. The rearrangement links TRBV29-1 to TRBJ1-2; TRBD1 agrees at 9 bases. Germline V gives CDR1 SQVTM, CDR2 ANQGSEA. The CDR3 sequence is 13 residues long. V lost 5 bases and J lost 3; bases outside the gene matches: 4. The CDR3 bases are TGCAGCGTTAAGGGACAGGGAGACTATGGCTACACCTTC. It translates to CSVKGQGDYGYTF.

This chain uses TRBV20-1 with TRBJ1-2, with D maybe TRBD1 (6 bases). Deletions cut 2 bases from V and 3 bases from J, with 7 bases between. This CDR3 is 12 amino acids long. Germline values: CDR1 DFQATT, CDR2 SNEGSKA (reference sequence). This CDR3 is CSARRQDYGYTF. The CDR3 nucleotides read TGCAGTGCTAGAAGACAGGACTATGGCTACACCTTC.

The CDR3 loop reads CASSQVGSVQETQYF. The CDR3 DNA sequence: TGCGCCAGCAGCCAAGTAGGGTCAGTCCAAGAGACCCAGTACTTC. The V gene is TRBV4-1, the J gene TRBJ2-4; the D is unclear. The DNA matches TRBJ2-5 better at its end, which makes the J call doubtful. CDR3 size: 15 residues. Per germline, CDR1 MGHRA and CDR2 YSYEKL.

The chain links TRBV7-2 to TRBJ2-7; 12 bases are shared with TRBD2. The J segment lost 3 bases and the V segment lost 5 bases, leaving 5 bases of the junction unmatched. This CDR3 region has 15 residues. The germline gives CDR1 SGHTA, CDR2 FQGNSA. CDR3 loop: CASSKLAGGIYEQYF. In DNA, the CDR3 is TGTGCCAGCAGCAAACTAGCGGGGGGAATCTACGAGCAGTACTTC.

This clonotype was observed a single time. The CDR3 DNA is TGTGCCAGCAGCCCTCGTGGCGGGGCTAGATCAGATACGCAGTATTTT. Translating gives CASSPRGGARSDTQYF. The V and J genes are TRBV7-9 and TRBJ2-3; TRBD2 is a possible D gene (6 bases). CDR3 size: 16 residues. The V gene's germline CDR1 is SEHNR and CDR2 FQNEAQ (reference sequence). The V and J ends lost 5 bases and 4 bases respectively, with 19 bases between them.

The chain uses TRBV20-1 and TRBJ2-1, with unresolved D. From germline, CDR1 is DFQATT and CDR2 SNEGSKA (reference sequence). Between the trimmed V and J ends, which lost 1 base and 1 base, there was a span of 5 bases. CDR3 length: 13 amino acids. CDR3: CSARGASYNEQFF. In DNA, the CDR3 is TGCAGTGCTAGAGGGGCATCCTACAATGAGCAGTTCTTC.

In its sample, this clonotype was seen once. The chain recombines TRBV7-6 with TRBJ2-5; 7 positions agree with TRBD2. Per the germline V gene, CDR1 is SGHVS and CDR2 is FNYEAQ. V lost 5 bases, J lost 4 bases, and 7 bases stayed unmatched. The CDR3 extends over 14 amino acids. The CDR3 nucleotides are TGTGCCAGCAGCGCGGGGGTTGGGCGAGAGACCCAGTACTTC. Its protein is CASSAGVGRETQYF.

V usage is TRBV9 and J usage is TRBJ2-1; no reliable D call. V was clipped by 4 bases and J by 0 bases, with 8 bases between them. The CDR3 is 14 residues long. CDR1 SGDLS and CDR2 YYNGEE come from the germline V gene. The DNA of the CDR3 is TGTGCCAGCAGCCTAATTGACTCCTACAATGAGCAGTTCTTC. Its protein is CASSLIDSYNEQFF.

The chain employs TRBV15 and TRBJ1-6; D remains ambiguous. CDR3 size: 16 residues. Per germline, CDR1 LNHNV and CDR2 YYDKDF (reference sequence). Trimming removed 9 bases at V and 8 bases at J, with 23 bases between. The CDR3 is CATADRGHESYSPLHF. The CDR3 nucleotides are TGTGCCACGGCCGATAGAGGCCACGAGTCTTATTCACCCCTCCACTTT.

The chain carries TRBV4-2 and TRBJ2-7; 7 positions agree with TRBD2. Per germline, CDR1 LGHNA and CDR2 YNFKEQ. The V and J ends lost 1 base and 3 bases, in that order; junction bases with no gene match: 6. CDR3 length: 15 amino acids. The CDR3 is CASSQGDSGGYEQYF. The CDR3 DNA is TGTGCCAGCAGCCAAGGGGACTCGGGGGGCTACGAGCAGTACTTC.

This rearrangement joins TRBV4-3 to TRBJ2-3; D is ambiguous. Trimming stripped 1 base from V and 2 bases from J, with 7 bases between. The CDR3 contains 14 residues. The germline gives CDR1 LGHNA, CDR2 YSLEER. The CDR3 spells CASSQGPITDTQYF. The DNA for the CDR3 is TGCGCCAGCAGCCAAGGTCCGATCACAGATACGCAGTATTTT.

The rearrangement links TRBV4-3 to TRBJ2-3, with 11 bases matching TRBD2. There are 18 residues in the CDR3. The ends lost 0 bases at V and 2 bases at J; junction bases unmatched: 7. Germline assignment: CDR1 LGHNA and CDR2 YSLEER. CDR3 DNA sequence: TGCGCCAGCAGCCAAGAATCCCCTAGCGGGGGGTACACAGATACGCAGTATTTT. Its protein is CASSQESPSGGYTDTQYF.

The V call is TRBV5-4, the J call TRBJ2-5, with D possibly being TRBD1 or TRBD2 (5 bases each). Judging by the DNA end, TRBJ2-7 fits better; the J call may be wrong. Germline-derived CDR1 and CDR2 are SGHNT and YYREEE (reference sequence). This CDR3 spans 16 amino acids. CDR3 sequence reads: CASSSARGRAPYEQYF. The CDR3 DNA reads as TGTGCCAGCAGCTCCGCCCGGGGCAGGGCACCCTACGAGCAGTACTTC.

J is TRBJ2-1 and V is TRBV28, with D perhaps TRBD2 (5 bases). With 5 bases removed from V and 3 bases from J, the gap between germline ends came to 14 bases. This CDR3 is 15 amino acids long. Germline loops: CDR1 MDHEN, CDR2 SYDVKM. The CDR3 DNA reads TGTGCCAGCAGTCCCCCCTCCGGGGTCTACAATGAGCAGTTCTTC. As protein: CASSPPSGVYNEQFF.